What follows describes a single T cell receptor (beta chain). At least 7 million PBMCs were isolated per sample. This sample stems from a study of blood T cells in healthy people across ages. It was with a sample-barcoded 5' primer and a J-beta primer mix that a second PCR of about 6 to 11 cycles was run. One entry per CDR3 protein, called by TCRdb with MiXCR from the 5' RACE reads. The sample yields fewer than 750,000 distinct CDR3 sequences, more than 45% seen once. Input material: blood. The receptor was isolated from an elderly man in good health.

The CDR3 DNA is TGCAGTCCATGGACTAGCGGGAATGAGCAGTTCTTC. Its translation is CSPWTSGNEQFF. The chain combines TRBV20-1 with TRBJ2-1, with 11 bases identical to TRBD2. V trimming: 8 bases; J trimming: 7 bases; junction bases outside the gene matches: 4. Germline V gives CDR1 DFQATT, CDR2 SNEGSKA (reference sequence). The CDR3 has 12 residues.